This paragraph covers one TCR beta chain sequence. Libraries were prepared by immunoSEQ multiplex PCR; TCRdb keeps only in-frame clonotypes and omits some of them. This table holds some 57,000 clones, more than 70% found once. These data come from a study of OX40 agonist ivuxolimab in advanced cancers. CDR3 size: 15 residues. Germline CDR1 reads SGHAT; CDR2 reads FQNNGV. The J segment lost 1 base and the V segment lost 4 bases, leaving 3 bases of the junction unmatched. This clonotype was sampled from an adult with an advanced solid tumor such as melanoma, head and neck, liver or kidney cancer. The material was CD4+ or CD8+ T cells sorted from blood, obtained in a trial of the OX40 agonist ivuxolimab. The rearrangement links TRBV11-2 to TRBJ2-1; 8 bases match TRBD2. DNA for the CDR3: TGTGCCAGCAGCTCCGTAGCGGGATCCTACAATGAGCAGTTCTTC. Translation: CASSSVAGSYNEQFF.